Below are 15 T cell receptor beta chains sequenced from a single sample in a study of CD8 T cells in Susac syndrome. Reverse transcription of 0.5 to 1 ug RNA used random hexamers. TCRdb analysed the immunoSEQ multiplex PCR reads with MiXCR anew, one entry per CDR3 protein. The table lists over 150,000 distinct CDR3 sequences, nearly 95% of them singletons. The sample was CD4+ T cells from PBMCs. The receptors come from a human donor with multiple sclerosis.

This chain's CDR3 is CASSQPRGRPEAFF. CDR3 nucleotide sequence: TGCGCCAGCAGCCAGCCCCGGGGGAGGCCTGAAGCTTTCTTT. V usage is TRBV4-1 and J usage is TRBJ1-1; D might be TRBD1 (5 bases). The CDR3 consists of 14 residues. The germline V gene encodes CDR1 MGHRA and CDR2 YSYEKL. With 3 bases removed from V and 6 bases from J, the gap between germline ends came to 14 bases.

V gene TRBV2 combines with J gene TRBJ1-2, with TRBD1 as a possible D gene (6 bases). This CDR3 contains 13 residues. Germline CDR1 is SNHLY and CDR2 is FYNNEI. V dropped 4 bases and J dropped 5 bases, with 11 bases sitting between them. The CDR3 is CASSAGVGYGYTF. In nucleotides, the CDR3 is TGTGCCAGCAGTGCAGGGGTCGGGTATGGCTACACCTTC. Variable domain in full (rest from reference TRBV2 and TRBJ1-2): EPEVTQTPSHQVTQMGQEVILRCVPISNHLYFYWYRQILGQKVEFLVSFYNNEISEKSEIFDDQFSVERPDGSNFTLKIRSTKLEDSAMYFCASSAGVGYGYTFGSGTRLTVV.

V gene TRBV20-1 combines with J gene TRBJ2-7; tentative D call: TRBD1 (5 bases). Per the germline V gene, CDR1 is DFQATT and CDR2 is SNEGSKA (reference sequence). The V end lost 3 bases, the J end lost 0 bases, and 15 bases lay between the germline ends. There are 15 residues in the CDR3. The CDR3 DNA follows: TGCAGTGCTAGTCTACTCAGGGCCAGCTCCTACGAGCAGTACTTC. Amino acid sequence: CSASLLRASSYEQYF.

The chain combines TRBV5-1 with TRBJ2-2, with D unresolved. V shed 0 bases and J shed 3 bases, with 9 bases lying between them. The germline V gene encodes CDR1 SGHRS and CDR2 YFSETQ. The CDR3 has 15 amino acids. The CDR3 bases are TGCGCCAGCAGCTTGGCTGAGTCTCACACCGGGGAGCTGTTTTTT. Translating gives CASSLAESHTGELFF.

The rearrangement links TRBV28 to TRBJ1-5; 9 bases fit TRBD1. CDR3 length: 14 residues. Trimming removed 6 bases from V and 4 bases from J; junction bases left unmatched: 4. Germline values: CDR1 MDHEN, CDR2 SYDVKM. CDR3: CASRGDRVNQPQHF. In nucleotides, the CDR3 is TGTGCCAGCAGGGGGGACAGGGTAAATCAGCCCCAGCATTTT.

The count of this clonotype is one. The chain joins TRBV10-3 to TRBJ2-3, with D perhaps matching TRBD1 or TRBD2 (6 bases each). The CDR3 has 12 residues. Germline assignment: CDR1 ENHRY and CDR2 SYGVKD. V was trimmed by 7 bases and J by 6 bases, leaving 11 bases between them. CDR3 sequence reads: CAIKGGPDTQYF. CDR3 DNA: TGTGCCATCAAAGGGGGGCCCGATACGCAGTATTTT.

The chain employs TRBV6-5 and TRBJ2-7; TRBD1 might be the D (6 bases). The V gene's germline CDR1 is MNHEY and CDR2 SVGAGI. The CDR3 sequence is 15 residues long. V was cut by 6 bases and J by 3 bases, with 18 bases left in between. CDR3 amino acids: CASRPTVTGYYEQYF. The CDR3 DNA sequence: TGTGCCAGCAGACCCACCGTCACAGGGTACTACGAGCAGTACTTC.

The rearrangement links TRBV27 to TRBJ2-4; D call uncertain. This CDR3 region has 16 residues. CDR1 and CDR2 (germline): MNHEY, SMNVEV (reference sequence). The ends were cut back, 5 bases at V and 1 base at J, with 15 bases in the middle. The CDR3 DNA reads TGTGCCAGCAGTGGCCGGCCCCTTGACGCCAAAAACATTCAGTACTTC. The encoded protein is CASSGRPLDAKNIQYF.

V gene TRBV2 combines with J gene TRBJ2-5; possibly TRBD2 for D (6 bases). Germline CDR1 is SNHLY and CDR2 is FYNNEI. The CDR3 consists of 16 residues. Trimming took 2 bases from V and 3 from J, leaving 16 bases between them. CDR3 bases: TGTGCCAGCAGTGAACGGGAGCGCGAAAAAAAAGAGACCCAGTACTTC. Translation: CASSEREREKKETQYF.

The chain joins TRBV12-3 or TRBV12-4 to TRBJ1-2; possible D gene TRBD1, 6 bases. The CDR3 consists of 12 residues. V was trimmed by 5 bases and J by 8 bases, leaving 12 bases between them. Here the CDR3 reads CASSTTGFGYTF. The CDR3 bases are TGTGCCAGCAGTACAACAGGGTTCGGCTACACCTTC.

In DNA, the CDR3 is TGTGCCACCAGCAGAGATCCTTTAGCCTACGAGCAGTACTTC. Translation gives CATSRDPLAYEQYF. V is TRBV15 and J is TRBJ2-7; D is unclear. This CDR3 contains 14 residues. Trimming shortened V by 0 bases and J by 2 bases, and 8 bases separated the two germline ends. Germline V gives CDR1 LNHNV, CDR2 YYDKDF (reference sequence).

The chain uses TRBV20-1 and TRBJ2-1; possible D gene TRBD2, 5 bases. The germline gives CDR1 DFQATT, CDR2 SNEGSKA (reference sequence). The V end was cut by 6 bases, the J end by 5 bases, with 14 bases between. CDR3 size: 13 residues. The CDR3 reads CSAGVLSDNEQFF. CDR3 nucleotides: TGCAGTGCCGGGGTTCTCTCTGACAATGAGCAGTTCTTC.

V and J are TRBV12-3 or TRBV12-4 and TRBJ2-7; no firm D call. The CDR3 spans 13 residues. Deletions cut 2 bases from V and 2 bases from J, with 7 bases between. The CDR3 spells CASSLMQTYEQYF. CDR3 coding DNA: TGTGCCAGCAGTTTAATGCAGACCTACGAGCAGTACTTC.

The gene calls are TRBV20-1 and TRBJ2-7, with 8 positions matching TRBD1. CDR3 size: 14 residues. The V gene end was trimmed by 4 bases and the J gene end by 2 bases; junction bases not matched to a gene: 7. Germline CDR1 reads DFQATT; CDR2 reads SNEGSKA (reference sequence). The chain's CDR3 is CSATRDRRTYEQYF. For the CDR3, the DNA is TGCAGTGCTACTAGGGACAGGAGAACCTACGAGCAGTACTTC.

V gene TRBV6-5 combines with J gene TRBJ2-7, with 7 bases identical to TRBD1. The ends lost 6 bases at V and 6 bases at J; junction bases unmatched: 8. Germline assignment: CDR1 MNHEY and CDR2 SVGAGI. CDR3 length equals 13 residues. CDR3: CASSRQGSGEQYF. CDR3 nucleotide sequence: TGTGCCAGCAGCCGACAGGGTTCCGGCGAGCAGTACTTC.